Below are 26 T cell receptor beta chains sequenced from a single sample in a study of monozygotic twins with inflammatory bowel disease. TCRdb re-called the 5' RACE reads; one entry per CDR3 protein, DNA not given. The sample includes some 450,000 distinct CDR3 sequences. The sample comprised blood. The receptors were sampled from a human donor with ulcerative colitis or Crohn's disease, or a healthy co-twin of an affected twin (not recorded which).

The rearrangement uses TRBV4-3 and TRBJ1-1; TCRdb's assignment of TRBD1 cannot be checked, as there is no DNA. CDR1 and CDR2 from the germline V gene are LGHNA and YSLEER. CDR3 length: 13 residues. The CDR3 spells CASSREGVAEAFF.

The genes are TRBV5-4 and TRBJ2-3. This CDR3 contains 14 residues. Per the germline V gene, CDR1 is SGHNT and CDR2 is YYREEE (reference sequence). The CDR3 region is CASSPIGVKDTQYF. Full variable domain (rest looked up from reference TRBV5-4 and TRBJ2-3): ETGVTQSPTHLIKTRGQQVTLRCSSQSGHNTVSWYQQALGQGPQFIFQYYREEENGRGNFPPRFSGLQFPNYSSELNVNALELDDSALYLCASSPIGVKDTQYFGPGTRLTVL.

This chain links TRBV5-1 with TRBJ2-3; the D gene TCRdb calls, TRBD2, cannot be checked with no DNA. Per the germline V gene, CDR1 is SGHRS and CDR2 is YFSETQ. This CDR3 spans 13 amino acids. CDR3: CASSFSTRDTQYF.

V gene TRBV29-1 combines with J gene TRBJ1-1; checking the TCRdb D call of TRBD1 is not possible without DNA. CDR1 is SQVTM, CDR2 ANQGSEA, per germline. There are 14 residues in the CDR3. This chain's CDR3 is CSVTRQGGATEAFF.

The genes are TRBV12-3 or TRBV12-4 and TRBJ1-2; TCRdb outputs TRBD1, but without DNA this stays unchecked. This CDR3 contains 14 residues. The CDR3 reads CASSPGTGPYGYTF.

V gene TRBV18 combines with J gene TRBJ2-3; as DNA is missing, the TRBD1 call by TCRdb cannot be tested. The CDR3 runs to 17 residues. Germline V gives CDR1 KGHSH, CDR2 LQKENI. The CDR3: CASSLMVQGQHKDTQYF.

The chain employs TRBV7-2 and TRBJ2-7; the D gene TCRdb calls, TRBD2, cannot be checked with no DNA. Per germline, CDR1 SGHTA and CDR2 FQGNSA. The CDR3 contains 14 residues. The CDR3 sequence: CASSFRRAEAEQYF.

The chain couples TRBV20-1 to TRBJ2-1; TCRdb lists TRBD1, though no DNA is available to test this call. Germline CDR1 is DFQATT and CDR2 is SNEGSKA (reference sequence). This CDR3 has 11 amino acids. The CDR3 spells CSARQGYEQFF.

The chain links TRBV20-1 to TRBJ2-7. The CDR3 sequence is 11 residues long. Germline lookup yields CDR1 DFQATT and CDR2 SNEGSKA (reference sequence). CDR3 sequence: CSARGGNEQYF.

The chain has TRBV7-8 and TRBJ2-3. CDR1 is SGHVS and CDR2 is FQNEAQ in the germline V gene. CDR3 length equals 16 residues. This CDR3 reads CASSLVPGRSTDTQYF.

The chain links TRBV7-2 to TRBJ2-5. This CDR3 has 15 residues. The V gene's germline CDR1 is SGHTA and CDR2 FQGNSA. The CDR3 protein is CASSLAVRSQETQYF. Supplemented by reference TRBV7-2 and TRBJ2-5, the full variable domain reads GAGVSQSPSNKVTEKGKDVELRCDPISGHTALYWYRQSLGQGLEFLIYFQGNSAPDKSGLPSDRFSAERTGGSVSTLTIQRTQQEDSAVYLCASSLAVRSQETQYFGPGTRLLVL.

The V gene is TRBV5-1, the J gene TRBJ1-2; TCRdb picks TRBD1, but there is no DNA to check that call. The CDR3 totals 15 residues. Per the germline V gene, CDR1 is SGHRS and CDR2 is YFSETQ. This CDR3 is CASSLRSGASTGYTF. The complete variable domain, with remaining parts taken from reference TRBV5-1 and TRBJ1-2, reads KAGVTQTPRYLIKTRGQQVTLSCSPISGHRSVSWYQQTPGQGLQFLFEYFSETQRNKGNFPGRFSGRQFSNSRSEMNVSTLELGDSALYLCASSLRSGASTGYTFGSGTRLTVV.

The V and J genes are TRBV20-1 and TRBJ1-2; TCRdb designates TRBD1, a call that cannot be tested without DNA. The CDR3 runs 14 residues. Germline V gene sequence: CDR1 DFQATT, CDR2 SNEGSKA (reference sequence). CDR3 residues: CSARTGDPNYGYTF.

The gene calls are TRBV18 and TRBJ1-1; TCRdb gives TRBD1 as the D gene, but with no DNA this cannot be confirmed. This CDR3 comprises 14 residues. Germline loops: CDR1 KGHSH, CDR2 LQKENI. Here the CDR3 reads CASSRDRMQAEAFF.

The rearrangement links TRBV5-6 to TRBJ1-1; TCRdb's D call, TRBD1, is unchecked because there is no DNA. Germline CDR1 reads SGHDT; CDR2 reads YYEEEE. The CDR3 consists of 15 residues. CDR3 loop: CASSMKRPGHTEAFF.

This sequence joins TRBV20-1 and TRBJ2-7; the D gene TCRdb calls, TRBD1, cannot be checked with no DNA. CDR1 and CDR2 (germline): DFQATT, SNEGSKA (reference sequence). The CDR3 runs to 17 residues. The CDR3 sequence is CSAPAPGQGVFFGEQYF.

This chain links TRBV12-3 or TRBV12-4 with TRBJ2-1; TCRdb reports TRBD1, a call that lacks DNA to check it against. The CDR3 extends over 12 amino acids. Here the CDR3 reads CASSPRTREQFF.

V gene TRBV3-1 combines with J gene TRBJ1-6; TCRdb's D call of TRBD1 is untestable without DNA. The CDR3 runs 13 residues. The germline V gene has CDR1 LGHDT and CDR2 YNNKEL (reference sequence). The CDR3 sequence: CASTNNPGNNVHF. The variable domain in full, with the rest retrieved from reference TRBV3-1 and TRBJ1-6, is DTAVSQTPKYLVTQMGNDKSIKCEQNLGHDTMYWYKQDSKKFLKIMFSYNNKELIINETVPNRFSPKSPDKAHLNLHINSLELGDSAVYFCASTNNPGNNVHFGNGTRLTVT.

The V call is TRBV7-2, the J call TRBJ2-2; TCRdb designates TRBD1, a call that cannot be tested without DNA. Germline assignment: CDR1 SGHTA and CDR2 FQGNSA. This CDR3 has 15 amino acids. The CDR3 region is CASSLGTGVTGELFF. Complete variable domain (other parts from reference TRBV7-2 and TRBJ2-2): GAGVSQSPSNKVTEKGKDVELRCDPISGHTALYWYRQSLGQGLEFLIYFQGNSAPDKSGLPSDRFSAERTGGSVSTLTIQRTQQEDSAVYLCASSLGTGVTGELFFGEGSRLTVL.

The chain has TRBV7-8 and TRBJ2-6; TCRdb designates TRBD1, a call that cannot be tested without DNA. The CDR3 consists of 16 residues. The germline CDR1 and CDR2 sequences are SGHVS and FQNEAQ. The CDR3 protein is CASSLGQLSGANVLTF.

The chain employs TRBV24-1 and TRBJ2-2; absent DNA, TCRdb's TRBD1 call cannot be checked. Germline V lookup: CDR1 KGHDR, CDR2 SFDVKD. The CDR3 is 15 amino acids. The CDR3 sequence is CATSDLGGPTGELFF.

The chain carries TRBV18 and TRBJ2-7. CDR3 size: 14 residues. From germline, CDR1 is KGHSH and CDR2 LQKENI. The chain's CDR3 is CASSPRNSYYEQYF.

The rearrangement uses TRBV5-1 and TRBJ2-5; TCRdb selects TRBD1, and the lack of DNA leaves this call unchecked. CDR1 SGHRS and CDR2 YFSETQ come from the germline V gene. This CDR3 comprises 15 residues. The CDR3 reads CASSGRSTAQETQYF.

The gene calls are TRBV28 and TRBJ2-5; the TCRdb call, TRBD1, lacks DNA for checking. CDR3 length: 18 amino acids. Germline CDR1 and CDR2: MDHEN and SYDVKM. The CDR3 sequence: CASSFLGGEGTVQETQYF. Together with reference TRBV28 and TRBJ2-5, the CDR3 gives the full variable domain: DVKVTQSSRYLVKRTGEKVFLECVQDMDHENMFWYRQDPGLGLRLIYFSYDVKMKEKGDIPEGYSVSREKKERFSLILESASTNQTSMYLCASSFLGGEGTVQETQYFGPGTRLLVL.

The chain combines TRBV5-4 with TRBJ2-6. CDR1 is SGHNT and CDR2 is YYREEE in the germline V gene (reference sequence). CDR3 length: 16 amino acids. The CDR3 sequence is CASSRDPAAGANVLTF.

V usage is TRBV24-1 and J usage is TRBJ2-1; TCRdb returns TRBD2, unconfirmable since there is no DNA. Germline CDR1 reads KGHDR; CDR2 reads SFDVKD. This CDR3 contains 12 residues. CDR3: CATSDFGGEQFF.